This T cell receptor beta chain was recorded in a study of cytomegalovirus exposure and HLA in healthy donors. Study outcomes and limitations: Sequencing had likely introduced a cluster of highly shared sequence variants as an artifact. Later analysis indicated greater clonal expansion among HLA-associated TCR beta chains than among equally common other chains. The analysis excluded some indistinguishable V segments, including TRBV6-2 and TRBV6-3. Analysis was carried out at a later point, and it linked a missense DCLRE1C variant to TCR beta V- and J-gene trimming.

Use of 60 Vbeta and 13 Jbeta primers characterized the PCR. The method was immunoSEQ multiplex PCR; TCRdb's version includes in-frame clones alone and lacks a portion of them. The sample gives around 63,000 clones, approximately 79% of which show up once; under 3% is in the top ten. Germline V CDR1 and CDR2: SQVTM, ANQGSEA. Trimming took off 4 bases at V and 6 bases at J, with 11 bases between the two ends. The CDR3 length is 12 residues. For this clone: Its antigen is as yet unknown.

The TCR was taken from a woman aged 25 to 39 in good health and CMV-seronegative. The chain is built from TRBV29-1 and TRBJ2-3; D remains ambiguous. Sequenced input: PBMCs. CDR3 loop: CSVVQREDTQYF. DNA for the CDR3: TGCAGCGTTGTTCAGCGTGAGGATACGCAGTATTTT.